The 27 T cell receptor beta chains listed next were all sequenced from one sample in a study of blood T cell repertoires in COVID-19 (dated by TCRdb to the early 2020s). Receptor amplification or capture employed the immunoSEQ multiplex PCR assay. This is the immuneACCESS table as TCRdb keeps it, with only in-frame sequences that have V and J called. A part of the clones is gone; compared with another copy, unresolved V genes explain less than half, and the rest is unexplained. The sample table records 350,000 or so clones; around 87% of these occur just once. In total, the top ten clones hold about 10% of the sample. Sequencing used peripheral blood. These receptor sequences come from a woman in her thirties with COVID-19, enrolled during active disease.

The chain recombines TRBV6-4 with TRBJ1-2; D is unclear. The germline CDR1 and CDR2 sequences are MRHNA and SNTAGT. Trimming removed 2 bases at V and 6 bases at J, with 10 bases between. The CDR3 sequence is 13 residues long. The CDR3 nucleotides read TGTGCCAGCAGTGACAGGGCGGGGAATGGCTACACCTTC. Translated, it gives CASSDRAGNGYTF.

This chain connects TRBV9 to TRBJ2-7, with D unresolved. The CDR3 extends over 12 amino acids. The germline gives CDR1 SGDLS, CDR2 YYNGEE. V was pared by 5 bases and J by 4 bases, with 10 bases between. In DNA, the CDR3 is TGTGCCAGCAGTGACCCTAGGTACGAGCAGTACTTC. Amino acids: CASSDPRYEQYF.

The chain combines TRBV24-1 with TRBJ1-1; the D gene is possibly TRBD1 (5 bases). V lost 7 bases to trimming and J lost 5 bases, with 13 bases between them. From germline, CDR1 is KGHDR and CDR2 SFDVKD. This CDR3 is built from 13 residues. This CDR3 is CATRGLGGTEAFF. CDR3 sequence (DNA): TGTGCCACCAGGGGGCTAGGAGGGACTGAAGCTTTCTTT.

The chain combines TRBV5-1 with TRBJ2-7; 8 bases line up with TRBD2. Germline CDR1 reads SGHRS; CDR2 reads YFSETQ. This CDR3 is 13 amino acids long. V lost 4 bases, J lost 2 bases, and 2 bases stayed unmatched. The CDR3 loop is CASSRAGAYEQYF. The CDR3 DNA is TGCGCCAGCAGCCGAGCGGGAGCCTACGAGCAGTACTTC.

CDR3 DNA: TGTGCCAGCAGTTCCACGGGATTAAGCACAGATACGCAGTATTTT. Protein: CASSSTGLSTDTQYF. This chain links TRBV6-6 with TRBJ2-3; weak D call: TRBD2 (5 bases). CDR1 and CDR2 (germline): MNHNY, SVGAGI (reference sequence). Trimming removed 4 bases from V and 0 bases from J, with 11 bases in between. There are 15 residues in the CDR3.

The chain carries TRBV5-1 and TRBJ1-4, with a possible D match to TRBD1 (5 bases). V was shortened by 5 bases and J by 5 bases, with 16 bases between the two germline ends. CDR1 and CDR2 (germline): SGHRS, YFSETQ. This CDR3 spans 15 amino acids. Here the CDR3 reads CASRPAPGSNEKLFF. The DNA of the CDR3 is TGCGCCAGCAGACCCGCGCCAGGGTCGAATGAAAAACTGTTTTTT.

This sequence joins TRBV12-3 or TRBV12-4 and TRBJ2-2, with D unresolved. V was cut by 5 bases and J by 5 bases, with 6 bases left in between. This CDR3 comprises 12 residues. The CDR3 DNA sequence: TGTGCCAGCAGTCCTTCGACCGGGGAGCTGTTTTTT. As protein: CASSPSTGELFF.

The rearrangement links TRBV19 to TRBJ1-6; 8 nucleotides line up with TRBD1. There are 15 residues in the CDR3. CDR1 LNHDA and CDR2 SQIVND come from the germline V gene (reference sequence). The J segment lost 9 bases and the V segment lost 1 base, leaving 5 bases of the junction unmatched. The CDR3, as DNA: TGTGCCAGTAGTATAGTCGACAGGGGACGTTCACCCCTCCACTTT. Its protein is CASSIVDRGRSPLHF. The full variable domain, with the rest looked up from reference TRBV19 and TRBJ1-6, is DGGITQSPKYLFRKEGQNVTLSCEQNLNHDAMYWYRQDPGQGLRLIYYSQIVNDFQKGDIAEGYSVSREKKESFPLTVTSAQKNPTAFYLCASSIVDRGRSPLHFGNGTRLTVT.

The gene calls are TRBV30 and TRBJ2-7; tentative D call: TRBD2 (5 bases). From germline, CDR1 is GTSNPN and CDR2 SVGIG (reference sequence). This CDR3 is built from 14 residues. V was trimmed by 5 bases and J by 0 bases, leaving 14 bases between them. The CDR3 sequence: CAWDGMESSYEQYF. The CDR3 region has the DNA TGTGCCTGGGACGGGATGGAAAGCTCCTACGAGCAGTACTTC.

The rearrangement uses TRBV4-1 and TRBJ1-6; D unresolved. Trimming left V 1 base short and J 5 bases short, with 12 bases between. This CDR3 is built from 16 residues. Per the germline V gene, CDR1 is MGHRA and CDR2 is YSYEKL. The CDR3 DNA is TGCGCCAGCAGCCAAGGTCAGGCAGTACATAATTCACCCCTCCACTTT. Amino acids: CASSQGQAVHNSPLHF.

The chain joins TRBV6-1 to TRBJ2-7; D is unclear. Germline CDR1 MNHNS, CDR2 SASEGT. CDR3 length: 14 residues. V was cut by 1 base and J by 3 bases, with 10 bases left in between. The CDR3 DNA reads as TGTGCCAGCAGTGAAGTAGTAGAGGTCTACGAGCAGTACTTC. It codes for CASSEVVEVYEQYF.

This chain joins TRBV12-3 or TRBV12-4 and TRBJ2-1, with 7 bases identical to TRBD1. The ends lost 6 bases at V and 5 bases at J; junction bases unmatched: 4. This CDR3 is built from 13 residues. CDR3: CASSRDSDNEQFF. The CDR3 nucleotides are TGTGCCAGCAGCCGGGACAGCGACAATGAGCAGTTCTTC.

CDR3 nucleotide sequence: TGTGCCATCAGTGAGTCGAGTGTCAGGGCGGGAAACACCATATATTTT. It specifies CAISESSVRAGNTIYF. V and J are TRBV10-3 and TRBJ1-3; tentatively, D is TRBD1 (5 bases). Trimming left V 0 bases short and J 4 bases short, with 13 bases between. Germline V gene sequence: CDR1 ENHRY, CDR2 SYGVKD. This CDR3 is built from 16 residues.

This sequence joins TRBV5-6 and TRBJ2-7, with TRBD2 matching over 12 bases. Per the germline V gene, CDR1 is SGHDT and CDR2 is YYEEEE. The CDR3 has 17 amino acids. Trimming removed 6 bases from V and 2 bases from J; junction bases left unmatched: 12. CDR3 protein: CASTFTGLAGGPYEQYF. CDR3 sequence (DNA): TGTGCCAGCACCTTCACGGGACTAGCGGGTGGGCCCTACGAGCAGTACTTC.

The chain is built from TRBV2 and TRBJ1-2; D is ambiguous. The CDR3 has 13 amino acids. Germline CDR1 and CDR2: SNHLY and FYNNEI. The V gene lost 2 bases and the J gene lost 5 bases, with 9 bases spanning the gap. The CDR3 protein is CASSERAGYGYTF. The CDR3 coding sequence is TGTGCCAGCAGTGAAAGGGCGGGGTATGGCTACACCTTC.

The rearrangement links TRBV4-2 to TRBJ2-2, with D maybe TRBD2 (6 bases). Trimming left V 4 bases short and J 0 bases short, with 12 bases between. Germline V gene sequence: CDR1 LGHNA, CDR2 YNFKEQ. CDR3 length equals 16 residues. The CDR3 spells CASSRFSGANTGELFF. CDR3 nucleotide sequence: TGTGCCAGCAGCCGTTTTAGCGGAGCGAACACCGGGGAGCTGTTTTTT.

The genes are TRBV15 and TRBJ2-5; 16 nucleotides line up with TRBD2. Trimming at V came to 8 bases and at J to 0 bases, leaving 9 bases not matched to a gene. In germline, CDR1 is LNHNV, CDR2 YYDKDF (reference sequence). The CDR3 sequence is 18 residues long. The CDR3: CATSGLAGGEGYQETQYF. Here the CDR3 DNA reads TGTGCCACCTCGGGACTAGCGGGAGGGGAGGGGTACCAAGAGACCCAGTACTTC.

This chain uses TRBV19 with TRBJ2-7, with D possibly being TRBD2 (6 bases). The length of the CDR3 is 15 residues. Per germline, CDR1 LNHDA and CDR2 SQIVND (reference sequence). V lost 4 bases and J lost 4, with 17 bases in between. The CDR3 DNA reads TGTGCCAGTAGTAGAACCGGGGCTGGAGGGTACGAGCAGTACTTC. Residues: CASSRTGAGGYEQYF.

In nucleotides, the CDR3 is TGCAGTGCTAGGACAGACAGGCCCCAGTACTTC. Its protein is CSARTDRPQYF. V and J are TRBV20-1 and TRBJ2-5; TRBD1 might be the D (6 bases). In germline, CDR1 is DFQATT, CDR2 SNEGSKA (reference sequence). The CDR3 totals 11 residues. V was clipped by 3 bases and J by 9 bases, with 11 bases between them.

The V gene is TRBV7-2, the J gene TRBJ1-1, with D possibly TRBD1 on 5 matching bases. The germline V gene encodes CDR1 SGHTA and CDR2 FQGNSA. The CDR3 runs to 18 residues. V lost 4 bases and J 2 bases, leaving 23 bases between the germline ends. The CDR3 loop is CASSSPKWQSRGNTEAFF. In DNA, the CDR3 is TGTGCCAGCAGCTCCCCCAAATGGCAGTCAAGGGGAAACACTGAAGCTTTCTTT. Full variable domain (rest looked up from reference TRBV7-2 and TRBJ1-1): GAGVSQSPSNKVTEKGKDVELRCDPISGHTALYWYRQSLGQGLEFLIYFQGNSAPDKSGLPSDRFSAERTGGSVSTLTIQRTQQEDSAVYLCASSSPKWQSRGNTEAFFGQGTRLTVV.

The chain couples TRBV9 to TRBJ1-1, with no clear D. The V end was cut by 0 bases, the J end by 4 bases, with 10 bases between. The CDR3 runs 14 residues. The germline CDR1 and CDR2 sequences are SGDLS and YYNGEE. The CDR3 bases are TGTGCCAGCAGCGTAGGCGGGCCTATCACTGAAGCTTTCTTT. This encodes CASSVGGPITEAFF. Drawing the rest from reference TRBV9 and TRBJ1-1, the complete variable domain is DSGVTQTPKHLITATGQRVTLRCSPRSGDLSVYWYQQSLDQGLQFLIQYYNGEERAKGNILERFSAQQFPDLHSELNLSSLELGDSALYFCASSVGGPITEAFFGQGTRLTVV.

For the CDR3, the DNA is TGTGCCAGCAGTTCCGGGGGAGGGGTTGGCTACACCTTC. It translates to CASSSGGGVGYTF. The genes are TRBV28 and TRBJ1-2, with D tentatively TRBD1 (5 bases). Germline CDR1 is MDHEN and CDR2 is SYDVKM. The length of the CDR3 is 13 residues. Deletions cut 4 bases from V and 7 bases from J, with 13 bases between.

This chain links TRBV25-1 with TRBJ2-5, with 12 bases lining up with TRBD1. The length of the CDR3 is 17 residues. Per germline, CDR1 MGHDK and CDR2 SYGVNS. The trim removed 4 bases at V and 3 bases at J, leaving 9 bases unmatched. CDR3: CASSAAGTGGPEETQYF. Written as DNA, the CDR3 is TGTGCCAGCAGTGCCGCCGGGACAGGGGGCCCCGAAGAGACCCAGTACTTC.

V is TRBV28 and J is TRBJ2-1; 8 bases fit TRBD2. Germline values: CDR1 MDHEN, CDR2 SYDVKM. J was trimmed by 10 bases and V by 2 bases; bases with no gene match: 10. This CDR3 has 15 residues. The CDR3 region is CASSLGEAGVWEQFF. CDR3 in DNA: TGTGCCAGCAGTTTAGGGGAAGCGGGAGTGTGGGAGCAGTTCTTC.

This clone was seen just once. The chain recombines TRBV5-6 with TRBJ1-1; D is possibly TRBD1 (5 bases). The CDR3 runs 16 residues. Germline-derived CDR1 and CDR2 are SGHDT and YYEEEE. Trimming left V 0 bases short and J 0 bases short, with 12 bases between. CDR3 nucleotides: TGTGCCAGCAGCTTGGCCATTGGCAGGGTGAACACTGAAGCTTTCTTT. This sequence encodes CASSLAIGRVNTEAFF.

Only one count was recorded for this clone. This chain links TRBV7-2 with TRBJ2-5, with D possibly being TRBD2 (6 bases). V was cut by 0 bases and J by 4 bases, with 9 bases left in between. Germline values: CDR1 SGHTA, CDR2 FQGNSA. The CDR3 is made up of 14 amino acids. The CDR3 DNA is TGTGCCAGCAGCTTAGCGCAGGGACTAGAGACCCAGTACTTC. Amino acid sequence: CASSLAQGLETQYF.

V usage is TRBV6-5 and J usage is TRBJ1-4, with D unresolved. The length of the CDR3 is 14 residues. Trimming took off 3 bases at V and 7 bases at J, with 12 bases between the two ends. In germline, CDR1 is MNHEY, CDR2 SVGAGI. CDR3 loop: CASSYYKAGEKLFF. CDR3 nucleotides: TGTGCCAGCAGTTATTATAAGGCGGGTGAAAAACTGTTTTTT.